The sequence of this TCR beta chain was determined in a study of T-cell reconstitution after alpha-beta-depleted transplantation in children. Study-wide results and caveats: Reports say that about two months after transplant, the alpha-beta T cells came out of several hundred graft clones that had expanded. Certain patients had high TCRbeta diversity at day 60, and it came from recipient T cells and thymic progenitors that survived.

Remarks on this clonotype: Its antigen remains unknown.

Preparation of the TCRbeta library was carried out with unique molecular identifiers. Each CDR3 protein gets one entry after TCRdb re-called the PCR reads with MiXCR. The sample has about 830,000 distinct CDR3 sequences; around 17% are singletons. The TCR sequence derives from a male patient aged 10 to 17 who had a stem cell transplant for acute lymphoblastic leukemia, so the T cells may come from the graft donor. The sample was PBMCs, mostly from graft donor cells, taken 360 days after TCRalphabeta/CD19-depleted stem cell transplant.

CDR3 in DNA: TGCAGCGTTGCGGACAGAAGGGAGACCCAGTACTTC. Residues: CSVADRRETQYF. This chain joins TRBV29-1 and TRBJ2-5; weak D call: TRBD1 (6 bases). CDR1 and CDR2 from the germline V gene are SQVTM and ANQGSEA. Trimming cost V 4 bases and J 5 bases, with 11 bases left between them. This CDR3 comprises 12 residues. The variable domain in full, completed from reference TRBV29-1 and TRBJ2-5, reads SAVISQKPSRDICQRGTSLTIQCQVDSQVTMMFWYRQQPGQSLTLIATANQGSEATYESGFVIDKFPISRPNLTFSTLTVSNMSPEDSSIYLCSVADRRETQYFGPGTRLLVL.